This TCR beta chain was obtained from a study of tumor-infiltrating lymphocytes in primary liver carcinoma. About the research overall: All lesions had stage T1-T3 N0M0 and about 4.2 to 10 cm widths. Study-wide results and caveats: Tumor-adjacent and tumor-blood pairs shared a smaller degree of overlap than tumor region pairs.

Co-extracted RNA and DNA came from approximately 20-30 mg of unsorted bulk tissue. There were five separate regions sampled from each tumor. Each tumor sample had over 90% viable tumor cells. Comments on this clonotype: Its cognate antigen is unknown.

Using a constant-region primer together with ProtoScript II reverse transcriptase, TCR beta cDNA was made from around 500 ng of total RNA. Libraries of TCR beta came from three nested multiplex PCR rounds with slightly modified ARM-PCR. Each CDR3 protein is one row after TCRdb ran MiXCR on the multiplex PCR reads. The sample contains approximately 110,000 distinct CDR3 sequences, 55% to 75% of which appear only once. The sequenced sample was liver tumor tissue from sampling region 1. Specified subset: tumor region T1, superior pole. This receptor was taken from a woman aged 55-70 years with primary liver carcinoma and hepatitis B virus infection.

The DNA for the CDR3 is TGTGCCAGCAGTGGAGAACCAACCGGGCCTCGGAAAGACCCCCTCCACTTT. It yields the protein CASSGEPTGPRKDPLHF. V is TRBV6-5 and J is TRBJ1-6; D remains ambiguous. This CDR3 spans 17 amino acids. V was cut by 5 bases and J by 13 bases, with 27 bases left in between. Germline V gives CDR1 MNHEY, CDR2 SVGAGI.